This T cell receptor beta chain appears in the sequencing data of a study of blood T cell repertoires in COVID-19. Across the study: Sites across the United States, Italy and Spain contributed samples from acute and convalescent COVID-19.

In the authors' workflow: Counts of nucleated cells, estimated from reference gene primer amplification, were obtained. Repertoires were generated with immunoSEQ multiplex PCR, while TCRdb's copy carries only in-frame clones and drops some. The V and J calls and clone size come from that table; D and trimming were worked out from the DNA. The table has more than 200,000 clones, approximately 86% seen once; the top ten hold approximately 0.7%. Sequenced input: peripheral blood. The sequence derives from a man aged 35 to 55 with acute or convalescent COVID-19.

CDR3 sequence: CASSLNEGALYNEQFF. CDR3 sequence (DNA): TGTGCCAGCAGCTTAAACGAGGGGGCGCTCTACAATGAGCAGTTCTTC. This chain links TRBV7-3 with TRBJ2-1; TRBD1 agrees at 7 bases. Trimming took 1 base from V and 3 from J; bases not matched to a gene: 6. Looked up from germline, CDR1 is SGHTA and CDR2 is FQGTGA. CDR3 length equals 16 residues.